These 13 T cell receptor beta chains share one sample of origin, sequenced in a study of T cell responses to AZD1222 COVID-19 vaccine. TCRdb's copy holds only in-frame clones and misses some; the assay was immunoSEQ multiplex PCR. In the table there are roughly 140,000 clones, 80% to 90% of which are singletons. The sequenced sample was peripheral blood, obtained on day 0 of AZD1222 vaccination. The receptor set was obtained from an adult in good health.

This chain uses TRBV28 with TRBJ1-2; 8 bases agree with TRBD1. Germline loops: CDR1 MDHEN, CDR2 SYDVKM. The CDR3 consists of 18 residues. J gave up 5 bases and V 0 bases, and 14 bases lay outside the gene matches. CDR3 DNA sequence: TGTGCCAGCAGTTTATGGGCCACCCCACGGGACAGGAGTTATGGCTACACCTTC. Protein sequence: CASSLWATPRDRSYGYTF.

The chain employs TRBV6-5 and TRBJ1-1, with D possibly being TRBD1 (6 bases). With 6 bases removed from V and 0 bases from J, the gap between germline ends came to 11 bases. Germline assignment: CDR1 MNHEY and CDR2 SVGAGI. CDR3 length: 14 amino acids. CDR3 nucleotide sequence: TGTGCCAGCAGCCCGGGACATATGAACACTGAAGCTTTCTTT. Translation gives CASSPGHMNTEAFF.

J is TRBJ2-3 and V is TRBV10-2, with 8 bases aligning to TRBD2. V was clipped by 4 bases and J by 3 bases; unmatched bases: 9. Germline V gene data show CDR1 as WSHSY and CDR2 as SAAADI. This CDR3 comprises 16 residues. The CDR3, as DNA: TGCGCCAGCAGTGGAGCTCGGGGGGGGAGTACAGATACGCAGTATTTT. Protein: CASSGARGGSTDTQYF.

The chain is built from TRBV19 and TRBJ1-3; D might be TRBD1 (5 bases). The germline V gene has CDR1 LNHDA and CDR2 SQIVND (reference sequence). The CDR3 covers 16 residues. V was clipped by 6 bases and J by 4 bases, with 19 bases between them. In DNA, the CDR3 is TGTGCCAGTAGCATCCTGACAGATTTTGCGGGAAACACCATATATTTT. This codes for CASSILTDFAGNTIYF.

The rearrangement links TRBV5-1 to TRBJ2-1; D is perhaps TRBD1 or TRBD2 (5 bases each). This CDR3 is built from 14 residues. Germline loops: CDR1 SGHRS, CDR2 YFSETQ. The V gene lost 6 bases and the J gene lost 1 base, with 11 bases spanning the gap. Here the CDR3 reads CASNWDGSYNEQFF. As DNA, the CDR3 is TGCGCCAGCAATTGGGACGGGTCCTACAATGAGCAGTTCTTC. Based on the CDR3 plus reference TRBV5-1 and TRBJ2-1, the full variable domain is KAGVTQTPRYLIKTRGQQVTLSCSPISGHRSVSWYQQTPGQGLQFLFEYFSETQRNKGNFPGRFSGRQFSNSRSEMNVSTLELGDSALYLCASNWDGSYNEQFFGPGTRLTVL.

The chain uses TRBV7-2 and TRBJ2-5; 8 nucleotides line up with TRBD2. Germline trimming cut 4 bases from V and 2 bases from J; bases unmatched to any gene: 6. Per the germline V gene, CDR1 is SGHTA and CDR2 is FQGNSA. The CDR3 spans 15 residues. The CDR3 is CASSSRGGIQETQYF. The CDR3 DNA is TGTGCCAGCAGCTCCCGGGGGGGGATTCAAGAGACCCAGTACTTC. The full variable domain, with the rest looked up from reference TRBV7-2 and TRBJ2-5, is GAGVSQSPSNKVTEKGKDVELRCDPISGHTALYWYRQSLGQGLEFLIYFQGNSAPDKSGLPSDRFSAERTGGSVSTLTIQRTQQEDSAVYLCASSSRGGIQETQYFGPGTRLLVL.

This chain links TRBV9 with TRBJ1-2; 11 nucleotides line up with TRBD1. The CDR3 length is 14 residues. Germline values: CDR1 SGDLS, CDR2 YYNGEE. V dropped 0 bases and J dropped 6; count of bases not matched to a gene: 1. The CDR3: CASSVADRGHGYTF. The CDR3 DNA sequence: TGTGCCAGCAGCGTAGCGGACAGGGGGCATGGCTACACCTTC.

The chain couples TRBV5-1 to TRBJ2-7; weak D call: TRBD1 (6 bases). V was trimmed by 6 bases and J by 3 bases, leaving 16 bases between them. The germline V gene has CDR1 SGHRS and CDR2 YFSETQ. The CDR3 is 14 residues long. The CDR3 loop reads CASNSPDRIYEQYF. In DNA form, the CDR3 reads TGCGCCAGCAACTCTCCCGACAGGATCTACGAGCAGTACTTC.

V is TRBV4-1 and J is TRBJ2-5; 9 bases are shared with TRBD1. V shed 2 bases, J shed 5 bases, and the junction held 15 bases outside the gene matches. From germline, CDR1 is MGHRA and CDR2 YSYEKL. The CDR3 extends over 18 amino acids. Written as DNA, the CDR3 is TGCGCCAGCAGCCAATCCCCCGGGACAGGGCCCAAAACTGAGACCCAGTACTTC. Its protein is CASSQSPGTGPKTETQYF.

The rearrangement uses TRBV11-2 and TRBJ2-7; no reliable D call. Trimming cost V 4 bases and J 0 bases, with 10 bases left between them. Germline-derived CDR1 and CDR2 are SGHAT and FQNNGV. CDR3 length equals 14 residues. Here the CDR3 DNA reads TGTGCCAGCAGCTCAACAGAGCTCTCCTACGAGCAGTACTTC. This codes for CASSSTELSYEQYF.

This CDR3 is CSGGSGLAVNEQFF. CDR3 DNA: TGCAGCGGGGGATCGGGACTAGCGGTCAATGAGCAGTTCTTC. The chain employs TRBV29-1 and TRBJ2-1; TRBD2 matches 11 bases. V lost 7 bases to trimming and J lost 6 bases; unmatched junction nucleotides: 8. CDR3 length: 14 residues. Germline CDR1 reads SQVTM; CDR2 reads ANQGSEA.

This sequence joins TRBV28 and TRBJ1-1; D call uncertain. The CDR3 runs 15 residues. Trimming shortened V by 3 bases and J by 6 bases, and 17 bases separated the two germline ends. Germline lookup yields CDR1 MDHEN and CDR2 SYDVKM. CDR3 in DNA: TGTGCCAGCAGTTTCCGTCAGCTTGGACTTCCTGAAGCTTTCTTT. Amino acids: CASSFRQLGLPEAFF.

This clone has only a few counts. This chain joins TRBV7-2 and TRBJ1-1; D remains unclear. V lost 2 bases and J lost 0, with 4 bases in between. This CDR3 spans 13 amino acids. In germline, CDR1 is SGHTA, CDR2 FQGNSA. The CDR3 sequence: CASSLSMNTEAFF. The CDR3 nucleotides are TGTGCCAGCAGCTTATCGATGAACACTGAAGCTTTCTTT.